The 3 T cell receptor beta chains reported below all come from one sample, sequenced in a study of CD8 T cells in Susac syndrome. Random hexamers were used to reverse transcribe about 0.5 to 1 ug of RNA. MiXCR was run by TCRdb on the immunoSEQ multiplex PCR reads, yielding one entry per CDR3 protein. The data show under 200,000 distinct CDR3 sequences, roughly 95% seen once. Material for sequencing was CD4+ T cells from PBMCs. These receptors all stem from a human donor with Susac syndrome.

The V and J genes are TRBV4-3 and TRBJ1-2, with D unresolved. Germline V gene data show CDR1 as LGHNA and CDR2 as YSLEER. The V and J ends lost 1 base and 7 bases respectively, with 10 bases between them. The CDR3 runs to 13 residues. The CDR3 DNA reads TGCGCCAGCAGCCAAGTCTTAAGTGGTGGCTACACCTTC. Amino acids: CASSQVLSGGYTF.

Turning to this clonotype: The junction and the germline gene differ at one end; a read error may be behind it. The genes are TRBV29-1 and TRBJ2-2; 7 positions match TRBD2. CDR1 and CDR2 from the germline V gene are SQVTM and ANQGSEA. The CDR3 runs to 14 residues. The CDR3 DNA reads as TGCAGCGTTGGTCCTAGCGGATCCACCGGGAAGCTGTTTTTT. Its translation is CSVGPSGSTGKLFF.

The V and J genes are TRBV29-1 and TRBJ2-7; no clear D gene. Germline V CDR1 and CDR2: SQVTM, ANQGSEA. CDR3 length: 12 amino acids. Trimming stripped 6 bases from V and 0 bases from J, with 9 bases between. The CDR3 sequence: CSVSGSSYEQYF. For the CDR3, the DNA is TGCAGCGTGTCGGGCTCCTCCTACGAGCAGTACTTC.